This T cell receptor (beta chain) came from a study of PD-L1 blockade in urothelial cancer (dated by TCRdb to about 2017). For context, the study as a whole: Therapy was started in the mid-2010s for all patients, and atezolizumab 1,200 mg was administered intravenously every 3 weeks. Twenty-five of 29 patients were identified as males with urothelial cancer of bladder origin, and a prior smoking history was reported by 18 of 29 patients. Durable clinical benefit was achieved by nine patients and was not achieved by 20 patients. Around 29 patients had pretreatment blood TCR-seq, roughly 24 had at least one posttreatment blood collection, and roughly 24 had tumor TCR-seq. Somatic, immune and clinical correlates of response to PD-L1 blockade with atezolizumab in urothelial cancer were the focus of an exploratory multi-omic analysis. A median of approximately 1,400 T cells and about a thousand unique TCRs was obtained from tumor samples, and a median clonality of 0.096 and a median T cell proportion of approximately 0.097 were observed. Patients had an ECOG performance status of 0 or 1 and had received between 0 and 3 prior chemotherapy regimens. Pretreatment tumor samples, along with matched peripheral blood collected serially before and after atezolizumab treatment, underwent TCR sequencing. In the same patients, pretreatment tumors underwent whole exome sequencing and RNA sequencing in addition to TCR sequencing. Five patients were left out of tumor TCR analyses because tumors from two patients failed quality control and three patients had no tumor available. Durable clinical benefit meant progression-free survival longer than 6 months, and TCR features were also tested against progression-free and overall survival. On the study overall, not on this receptor specifically: The tumor samples were FFPE and were not collected immediately before treatment, and because only one sample per patient was used, heterogeneity may have been missed. Greater expansion of tumor-associated TCR clones in peripheral blood 3 weeks after the start of treatment was observed in patients with durable benefit (n of about 20, p = 0.022). The proportion of tumor-infiltrating T lymphocytes was higher in patients with durable benefit (n of about 25, Mann-Whitney p = 0.047). Because the sample size was small (n of about 30) and many exploratory analyses were performed, the results are intended to be hypothesis-generating.

For this clone: Which antigen it targets is not known. Base qualities were left out, and no much larger clone turns up one base away.

There are 14 amino acids in the CDR3, from cysteine to phenylalanine inclusive. The sequence is cut down to CDR3 DNA, 42 bases in frame from base 1. V was cut back by 0 bases and J by 8 bases, leaving a gap of 13 bases between them. The germline V gene (reference sequence) supplies CDR1 GTSNPN and CDR2 SVGIG. Each PCR received spiked-in synthetic TCR analog templates so that absolute template abundance could be estimated from read counts. For FFPE tumors, housekeeping genes were amplified and quantified to estimate usable DNA and compute T cell fraction. The immunoSEQ assay used bias-controlled V and J gene primers to amplify TCRbeta CDR3 regions from genomic DNA. Sequencing of rearranged TCRbeta segments was done at approximately 20X coverage. As for how the authors treated the data: Sequencing errors were corrected by clustering and CDR3s were annotated against IMGT to assign V, D and J genes. Downstream analyses used only productive TCRbeta rearrangements, leaving out any out-of-frame or stop-codon sequences. Clonality was calculated as one minus the Shannon entropy normalized by the log of the number of unique productive sequences. Fisher's exact test with Benjamini-Hochberg correction, using a cutoff of adjusted p below 0.01, was how clones that differed between time points or between blood and tumor were identified. TCRdb stores this immuneACCESS table with in-frame sequences only. Part of the clones is absent; in the studies checked, under half of the shortfall reflects unresolved V genes, and no reason is known for the rest. That table furnishes V, J and clone size, whereas the DNA furnished D and trimming. This sample holds thousands of clones; 37% were observed only once. The top ten clonotypes cover over 15% of the sample.

Reading the label with the study, this specimen's time point is: pretreatment tumor sample. A cohort of 25 to 30 patients with locally advanced or metastatic urothelial carcinoma, treated at Memorial Sloan Kettering on a trial protocol, was included. Every piece of tumor tissue used for sequencing was obtained before atezolizumab dosing. The Qiagen DNeasy Blood extraction kit was used to purify genomic DNA from total PBMCs and tumor samples. Sequencing was performed on tumor tissue, taken before atezolizumab (anti-PD-L1) treatment. This clonotype was obtained from a man in his 60s with urothelial cancer. The sequence is built from TRBV30 and TRBJ1-4; a weak D assignment points to TRBD1 (6 bases agree). The encoded CDR3 is CAWSVQGVDEKLFF. The DNA reads as follows: TGTGCCTGGAGTGTACAGGGTGTAGACGAAAAACTGTTTTTT. Joined to the reference TRBV30 and TRBJ1-4 proteins, this CDR3 gives the full variable domain: SQTIHQWPATLVQPVGSPLSLECTVEGTSNPNLYWYRQAAGRGLQLLFYSVGIGQISSEVPQNLSASRPQDRQFILSSKKLLLSDSGFYLCAWSVQGVDEKLFFGSGTQLSVL.